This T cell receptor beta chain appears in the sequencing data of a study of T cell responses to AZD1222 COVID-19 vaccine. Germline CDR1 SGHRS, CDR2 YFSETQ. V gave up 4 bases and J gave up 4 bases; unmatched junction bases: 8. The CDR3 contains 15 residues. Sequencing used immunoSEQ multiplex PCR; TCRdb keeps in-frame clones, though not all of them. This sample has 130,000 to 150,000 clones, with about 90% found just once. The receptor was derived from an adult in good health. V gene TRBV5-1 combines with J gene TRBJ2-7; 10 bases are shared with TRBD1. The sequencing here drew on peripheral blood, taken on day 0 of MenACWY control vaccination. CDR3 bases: TGCGCCAGCAGCCCTACCGGGACAGGGGTTTACGAGCAGTACTTC. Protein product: CASSPTGTGVYEQYF.